A single sample gave rise to the 27 T cell receptor beta chains below, sequenced in a study of cytomegalovirus exposure and HLA in healthy donors. The PCR ran on 60 Vbeta and 13 Jbeta primers. TCRdb keeps only in-frame clones here, not all; method: immunoSEQ multiplex PCR. Here the sample spans about 100,000 clones, more than 65% being singletons. The sequencing input was PBMCs. These receptors all stem from a woman aged 18 to 35 in good health and CMV-seropositive.

V and J are TRBV19 and TRBJ2-3; D not certain. Germline CDR1 is LNHDA and CDR2 is SQIVND (reference sequence). The V end was cut by 3 bases, the J end by 7 bases, with 23 bases between. The CDR3 sequence is 17 residues long. CDR3 residues: CASSMISPQSRINTQYF. As DNA, the CDR3 is TGTGCCAGTAGTATGATATCGCCCCAATCTAGAATCAATACGCAGTATTTT.

The V call is TRBV19, the J call TRBJ2-1; 14 positions match TRBD2. The CDR3 extends over 17 amino acids. J gave up 2 bases and V 3 bases, and 3 bases lay outside the gene matches. Germline assignment: CDR1 LNHDA and CDR2 SQIVND (reference sequence). CDR3 amino acids: CASSIRTSGRTYNEQFF. The DNA for the CDR3 is TGTGCCAGTAGTATCCGGACTAGCGGGAGGACCTACAATGAGCAGTTCTTC.

By share, this clone ranks as medium-sized. The CDR3 DNA reads TGTGCCAGCCCCCCAGCTAACTATGGCTACACCTTC. Translating it yields CASPPANYGYTF. The gene calls are TRBV2 and TRBJ1-2; no reliable D call. The CDR3 length is 12 residues. Germline lookup yields CDR1 SNHLY and CDR2 FYNNEI. The V gene lost 8 bases and the J gene lost 0 bases, with 7 bases spanning the gap.

The chain has TRBV4-1 and TRBJ2-1; 13 nucleotides line up with TRBD2. Germline CDR1 MGHRA, CDR2 YSYEKL. The CDR3 totals 16 residues. V lost 2 bases to trimming and J lost 9 bases; unmatched junction nucleotides: 7. The CDR3 reads CASSQPLAGGPIEQFF. The CDR3 nucleotides are TGCGCCAGCAGCCAACCACTAGCGGGAGGGCCTATTGAGCAGTTCTTC.

This clone came up once. V is TRBV7-8 and J is TRBJ2-3, with 7 bases aligning to TRBD2. The germline CDR1 and CDR2 sequences are SGHVS and FQNEAQ. This CDR3 comprises 14 residues. V shed 5 bases, J shed 2 bases, and the junction held 4 bases outside the gene matches. Here the CDR3 DNA reads TGTGCCAGCAGCCCACGGGACTACACAGATACGCAGTATTTT. It codes for CASSPRDYTDTQYF.

This clone was found a few times. This rearrangement joins TRBV7-9 to TRBJ2-3; D not certain. CDR1 and CDR2 from the germline V gene are SEHNR and FQNEAQ (reference sequence). This CDR3 has 15 amino acids. V gave up 1 base and J gave up 4 bases, with 12 bases separating them. CDR3 protein: CASSLGTALADTQYF. The CDR3 DNA reads TGTGCCAGCAGCTTAGGAACTGCGCTGGCAGATACGCAGTATTTT.

CDR3 sequence (DNA): TGTGCCAGCAGCGTGTCCGACTACCTTTACAATGAGCAGTTCTTC. Translated: CASSVSDYLYNEQFF. V usage is TRBV9 and J usage is TRBJ2-1, with D maybe TRBD2 (5 bases). V gave up 2 bases and J gave up 4 bases, with 13 bases separating them. From germline, CDR1 is SGDLS and CDR2 YYNGEE. This CDR3 has 15 residues.

This chain uses TRBV29-1 with TRBJ2-1, with D possibly matching TRBD2 (6 bases). CDR1 and CDR2 from the germline V gene are SQVTM and ANQGSEA. The CDR3 sequence is 16 residues long. The V gene lost 4 bases and the J gene lost 0 bases, with 16 bases spanning the gap. The CDR3 region has the DNA TGCAGCGTTGTCACGGGAGAGGGTGGCTCCTACAATGAGCAGTTCTTC. Its translation is CSVVTGEGGSYNEQFF.

This chain uses TRBV29-1 with TRBJ2-3; 7 bases are shared with TRBD2. Germline V lookup: CDR1 SQVTM, CDR2 ANQGSEA. CDR3 length equals 13 residues. V trimming: 5 bases; J trimming: 2 bases; junction bases outside the gene matches: 4. The CDR3 bases are TGCAGCGTTCTAGCGGTACACACAGATACGCAGTATTTT. It is translated as CSVLAVHTDTQYF.

About this clone: The same CDR3 is also encoded by other DNA sequences in this sample. This sequence joins TRBV7-6 and TRBJ2-5, with 12 nucleotides matching TRBD2. CDR1 and CDR2 from the germline V gene are SGHVS and FNYEAQ. Trimming removed 3 bases from V and 3 bases from J; junction bases left unmatched: 5. CDR3 length: 16 amino acids. CDR3 in amino acids: CASSLPASGREETQYF. The CDR3 DNA sequence: TGTGCCAGCAGCTTGCCGGCTAGCGGGAGGGAAGAGACCCAGTACTTC. The full variable domain, its missing parts supplied by reference TRBV7-6 and TRBJ2-5, is GAGVSQSPRYKVTKRGQDVALRCDPISGHVSLYWYRQALGQGPEFLTYFNYEAQQDKSGLPNDRFSAERPEGSISTLTIQRTEQRDSAMYRCASSLPASGREETQYFGPGTRLLVL.

The J gene is TRBJ1-1, the V gene TRBV9; 8 bases map to TRBD1. The CDR3 length is 15 residues. Losses at the gene ends were 0 bases for V and 4 bases for J; bases not matched to a gene: 5. The germline CDR1 and CDR2 sequences are SGDLS and YYNGEE. CDR3 amino acids: CASSVGPGGITEAFF. The CDR3 DNA sequence: TGTGCCAGCAGCGTAGGACCAGGGGGCATCACTGAAGCTTTCTTT.

The chain has TRBV4-1 and TRBJ2-2; 8 bases align to TRBD1. V trimming: 4 bases; J trimming: 6 bases; junction bases outside the gene matches: 4. The CDR3 is 14 residues long. Per germline, CDR1 MGHRA and CDR2 YSYEKL. As DNA, the CDR3 is TGCGCCAGCAGCCTCGGACAGGGTCCCGGGGAGCTGTTTTTT. Encoded protein: CASSLGQGPGELFF.

Only one count was recorded for this clone. CDR3 in amino acids: CASSSGQGDLSGGYTF. CDR3 DNA sequence: TGCGCCAGCAGCTCTGGACAGGGAGATTTGTCGGGTGGCTACACCTTC. The rearrangement links TRBV5-1 to TRBJ1-2; 8 nucleotides match TRBD1. Germline-derived CDR1 and CDR2 are SGHRS and YFSETQ. The CDR3 contains 16 residues. Trimming took 3 bases from V and 7 from J; bases not matched to a gene: 14.

Concerning this clone: The sample holds other DNA sequences that translate to the same CDR3. The V gene is TRBV27, the J gene TRBJ1-1; the match to TRBD1 covers 9 bases. Germline assignment: CDR1 MNHEY and CDR2 SMNVEV (reference sequence). Trimming cost V 6 bases and J 3 bases; bases outside gene matches: 8. This CDR3 comprises 15 residues. The CDR3 DNA follows: TGTGCCAGCAGCCCCTCACAGGGGGCCGACACTGAAGCTTTCTTT. Protein sequence: CASSPSQGADTEAFF.

This clone is a singleton in its sample. The V and J genes are TRBV5-6 and TRBJ1-3; weak D call: TRBD1 (6 bases). V was clipped by 4 bases and J by 4 bases, with 15 bases between them. This CDR3 is 15 amino acids long. Per germline, CDR1 SGHDT and CDR2 YYEEEE. The CDR3 sequence: CASSLIGGGGNTIYF. CDR3 DNA: TGTGCCAGCAGCCTGATAGGGGGTGGAGGAAACACCATATATTTT. The full variable domain, its missing parts supplied by reference TRBV5-6 and TRBJ1-3, is DAGVTQSPTHLIKTRGQQVTLRCSPKSGHDTVSWYQQALGQGPQFIFQYYEEEERQRGNFPDRFSGHQFPNYSSELNVNALLLGDSALYLCASSLIGGGGNTIYFGEGSWLTVV.

The chain employs TRBV11-2 and TRBJ2-3, with 9 bases identical to TRBD1. V dropped 6 bases and J dropped 7; count of bases not matched to a gene: 14. Germline V gives CDR1 SGHAT, CDR2 FQNNGV. The CDR3 sequence is 16 residues long. The CDR3 loop reads CASRKPGTGSDYTQYF. In nucleotides, the CDR3 is TGTGCCAGCAGAAAGCCCGGGACAGGGAGTGATTATACGCAGTATTTT.

V and J are TRBV7-8 and TRBJ2-7; D is unresolved. This CDR3 has 13 amino acids. The germline gives CDR1 SGHVS, CDR2 FQNEAQ. The V end was cut by 2 bases, the J end by 6 bases, with 11 bases between. The DNA for the CDR3 is TGTGCCAGCAGCTTAACATATGGTGGCGAGCAGTACTTC. It yields the protein CASSLTYGGEQYF. The full variable domain, with the rest looked up from reference TRBV7-8 and TRBJ2-7, is GAGVSQSPRYKVAKRGQDVALRCDPISGHVSLFWYQQALGQGPEFLTYFQNEAQLDKSGLPSDRFFAERPEGSVSTLKIQRTQQEDSAVYLCASSLTYGGEQYFGPGTRLTVT.

The V gene is TRBV7-2, the J gene TRBJ2-7, with 10 positions matching TRBD2. Germline CDR1 reads SGHTA; CDR2 reads FQGNSA. There are 16 residues in the CDR3. The V gene end was trimmed by 3 bases and the J gene end by 3 bases; junction bases not matched to a gene: 8. The CDR3 sequence: CASSFFPAGGGYEQYF. CDR3 DNA sequence: TGTGCCAGCAGCTTTTTTCCAGCGGGAGGGGGCTACGAGCAGTACTTC.

The V and J genes are TRBV5-4 and TRBJ2-7; TRBD2 matches 8 bases. The CDR3 totals 15 residues. Germline lookup yields CDR1 SGHNT and CDR2 YYREEE (reference sequence). The V gene end was trimmed by 1 base and the J gene end by 4 bases; junction bases not matched to a gene: 7. The chain's CDR3 is CASSLLPGGEYEQYF. CDR3 sequence (DNA): TGTGCCAGCAGCTTGCTTCCGGGAGGGGAATACGAGCAGTACTTC.

The chain couples TRBV15 to TRBJ1-1; 7 nucleotides match TRBD1. Looked up from germline, CDR1 is LNHNV and CDR2 is YYDKDF (reference sequence). The CDR3 is made up of 16 amino acids. The V segment lost 0 bases and the J segment 1 base; nucleotides outside the gene matches: 5. The CDR3 loop is CATSRDYGTENTEAFF. CDR3 bases: TGTGCCACCAGCAGAGATTACGGGACAGAGAACACTGAAGCTTTCTTT.

The rearrangement links TRBV15 to TRBJ2-3, with 9 bases lining up with TRBD2. The length of the CDR3 is 16 residues. J was trimmed by 4 bases and V by 1 base; bases with no gene match: 6. The germline CDR1 and CDR2 sequences are LNHNV and YYDKDF (reference sequence). The DNA of the CDR3 is TGTGCCACCAGCAGAGGGGCGGGAGGGCCCCCAGATACGCAGTATTTT. It encodes CATSRGAGGPPDTQYF.

The chain combines TRBV2 with TRBJ1-1, with D perhaps TRBD1 (5 bases). V was shortened by 7 bases and J by 1 base, with 16 bases between the two germline ends. CDR1 is SNHLY and CDR2 is FYNNEI in the germline V gene. There are 15 residues in the CDR3. This CDR3 reads CASTVLGQPNTEAFF. In DNA, the CDR3 is TGTGCCAGCACAGTTTTGGGGCAACCGAACACTGAAGCTTTCTTT.

The CDR3 DNA is TGTGCCAGCAGCGGGGGTTCGGGGGATGAAGCTTTCTTT. It yields the protein CASSGGSGDEAFF. The V call is TRBV9, the J call TRBJ1-1; D is possibly TRBD1 (5 bases). The CDR3 covers 13 residues. Germline assignment: CDR1 SGDLS and CDR2 YYNGEE. Trimming removed 3 bases from V and 7 bases from J, with 13 bases in between.

The genes are TRBV2 and TRBJ2-2; 10 nucleotides align to TRBD2. The CDR3 is made up of 15 amino acids. Germline V lookup: CDR1 SNHLY, CDR2 FYNNEI. With V trimmed by 3 bases and J by 4 bases, 2 bases remained unmatched. CDR3 in DNA: TGTGCCAGCAGTGAGGGACTAGCGAGCACCGGGGAGCTGTTTTTT. This gives the protein CASSEGLASTGELFF.

This chain connects TRBV7-9 to TRBJ2-1, with 7 bases aligning to TRBD2. The CDR3 consists of 16 residues. From germline, CDR1 is SEHNR and CDR2 FQNEAQ (reference sequence). V lost 1 base and J lost 10; bases outside the gene matches: 13. In DNA, the CDR3 is TGTGCCAGCAGCTTAGGAGGAGCGGGATCCCTGAACGAGCAGTTCTTC. Translating it yields CASSLGGAGSLNEQFF.

This clone has just a few counts. The chain combines TRBV28 with TRBJ2-3, with 13 bases matching TRBD2. The junction had 20 bases not matched to a gene; V was cut back by 8 bases and J by 0 bases. CDR1 is MDHEN, CDR2 SYDVKM, per germline. The CDR3 is 21 amino acids. CDR3 amino acids: CASRTNPWTSGSETSTDTQYF. The CDR3 bases are TGTGCCAGCCGTACCAATCCCTGGACTAGCGGGAGTGAAACCAGCACAGATACGCAGTATTTT.

The genes are TRBV7-9 and TRBJ2-5, with D possibly being TRBD2 (7 bases). This CDR3 comprises 14 residues. Germline V gene sequence: CDR1 SEHNR, CDR2 FQNEAQ (reference sequence). V lost 5 bases, J lost 4 bases, and 14 bases lay in between. CDR3 nucleotide sequence: TGTGCCAGCAGCCCGAGGGGGGGGCCAGAGACCCAGTACTTC. This encodes CASSPRGGPETQYF.